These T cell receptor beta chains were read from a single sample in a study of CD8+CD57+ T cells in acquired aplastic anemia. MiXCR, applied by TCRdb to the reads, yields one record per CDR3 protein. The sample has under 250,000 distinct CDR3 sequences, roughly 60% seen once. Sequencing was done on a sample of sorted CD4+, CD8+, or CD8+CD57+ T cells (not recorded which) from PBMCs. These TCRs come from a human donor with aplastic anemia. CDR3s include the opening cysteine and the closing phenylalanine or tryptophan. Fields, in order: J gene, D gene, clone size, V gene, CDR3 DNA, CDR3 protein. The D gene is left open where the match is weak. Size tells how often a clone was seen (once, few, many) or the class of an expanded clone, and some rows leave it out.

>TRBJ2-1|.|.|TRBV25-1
TGTGCCAGCAGTGCTATAGGGAGTTCCAATGAGCAGTTCTTC
CASSAIGSSNEQFF
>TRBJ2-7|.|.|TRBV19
TGTGCCAGTAGACCCCCCTCTACCTACGAGCAGTACTTC
CASRPPSTYEQYF
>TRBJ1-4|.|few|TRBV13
TGTGCCAGCAGATTTCGACAGGAACGGGAAAAATTGTTTTTT
CASRFRQEREKLFF
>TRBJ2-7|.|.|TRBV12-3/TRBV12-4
TGTGCCAGCAGGCCCGAGGGGTTTAGCTACGAGCAGTACTTC
CASRPEGFSYEQYF
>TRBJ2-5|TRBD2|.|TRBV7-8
TGTGCCAGCTCACCAGCCCCACTAGCGGGAGAGACCCAGTACTTC
CASSPAPLAGETQYF
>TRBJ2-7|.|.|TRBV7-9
TGTGCCAGCAGCTTGGAGGCAGGGGTGTACGAGCAGTACTTC
CASSLEAGVYEQYF
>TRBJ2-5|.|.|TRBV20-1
TGCAGTGCTAGGGGCAGGGTGATCCAAGAGACCCAGTACTTC
CSARGRVIQETQYF
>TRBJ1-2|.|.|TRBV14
TGTGCCAGCAGCCGAGGACACGACTATGGCTACACCTTC
CASSRGHDYGYTF
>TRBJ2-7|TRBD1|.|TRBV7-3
TGTGCCAGCAGCCCACAACAGGGGGCTGGGGAGCAGTACTTC
CASSPQQGAGEQYF
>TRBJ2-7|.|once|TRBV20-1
TGCAGTGCTAGAGATCTACAGGGCAACGACGAGCAGTACTTC
CSARDLQGNDEQYF
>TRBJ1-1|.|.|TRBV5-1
TGCGCCAGCAGCGGGAAGGCCAGTTTAGAGACTGAAGCTTTCTTT
CASSGKASLETEAFF
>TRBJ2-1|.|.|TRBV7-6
TGTGCCAGCAGCTCAGGGACAAACAACTACAATGAGCAGTTCTTC
CASSSGTNNYNEQFF